This T cell receptor (beta chain) originates from a study of OX40 agonist ivuxolimab in advanced cancers. Looking at the study overall: Every 2 weeks, patients received ivuxolimab intravenously, dosed at 0.01 to 10 mg/kg. Of the participants, 40% had some prior anti-PD-1, anti-PD-L1 or anti-CTLA-4 therapy, which was allowed.

Sequencing used immunoSEQ multiplex PCR; TCRdb keeps in-frame clones, though not all of them. The sample has nearly 80,000 clones, around 94% seen once; the top ten hold 9.6%. Sampled blood was obtained at baseline, cycle 4 day 1, and cycle 7 day 1. This clone was observed a single time. The specimen comprised CD4+ or CD8+ T cells sorted from blood, sampled in a trial of the OX40 agonist ivuxolimab. The receptor was isolated from an adult with an advanced solid tumor such as melanoma, head and neck, liver or kidney cancer.

Written as DNA, the CDR3 is TGTGCCAGCAGCTTGGAACAGGGGGCTACCTCCTACGAGCAGTACTTC. Encoded protein: CASSLEQGATSYEQYF. V usage is TRBV11-2 and J usage is TRBJ2-7; TRBD1 aligns across 9 bases. The CDR3 length is 16 residues. Germline V gene data show CDR1 as SGHAT and CDR2 as FQNNGV. After removal of 3 bases from V and 0 bases from J, the junction contained 6 bases not matched to a gene.